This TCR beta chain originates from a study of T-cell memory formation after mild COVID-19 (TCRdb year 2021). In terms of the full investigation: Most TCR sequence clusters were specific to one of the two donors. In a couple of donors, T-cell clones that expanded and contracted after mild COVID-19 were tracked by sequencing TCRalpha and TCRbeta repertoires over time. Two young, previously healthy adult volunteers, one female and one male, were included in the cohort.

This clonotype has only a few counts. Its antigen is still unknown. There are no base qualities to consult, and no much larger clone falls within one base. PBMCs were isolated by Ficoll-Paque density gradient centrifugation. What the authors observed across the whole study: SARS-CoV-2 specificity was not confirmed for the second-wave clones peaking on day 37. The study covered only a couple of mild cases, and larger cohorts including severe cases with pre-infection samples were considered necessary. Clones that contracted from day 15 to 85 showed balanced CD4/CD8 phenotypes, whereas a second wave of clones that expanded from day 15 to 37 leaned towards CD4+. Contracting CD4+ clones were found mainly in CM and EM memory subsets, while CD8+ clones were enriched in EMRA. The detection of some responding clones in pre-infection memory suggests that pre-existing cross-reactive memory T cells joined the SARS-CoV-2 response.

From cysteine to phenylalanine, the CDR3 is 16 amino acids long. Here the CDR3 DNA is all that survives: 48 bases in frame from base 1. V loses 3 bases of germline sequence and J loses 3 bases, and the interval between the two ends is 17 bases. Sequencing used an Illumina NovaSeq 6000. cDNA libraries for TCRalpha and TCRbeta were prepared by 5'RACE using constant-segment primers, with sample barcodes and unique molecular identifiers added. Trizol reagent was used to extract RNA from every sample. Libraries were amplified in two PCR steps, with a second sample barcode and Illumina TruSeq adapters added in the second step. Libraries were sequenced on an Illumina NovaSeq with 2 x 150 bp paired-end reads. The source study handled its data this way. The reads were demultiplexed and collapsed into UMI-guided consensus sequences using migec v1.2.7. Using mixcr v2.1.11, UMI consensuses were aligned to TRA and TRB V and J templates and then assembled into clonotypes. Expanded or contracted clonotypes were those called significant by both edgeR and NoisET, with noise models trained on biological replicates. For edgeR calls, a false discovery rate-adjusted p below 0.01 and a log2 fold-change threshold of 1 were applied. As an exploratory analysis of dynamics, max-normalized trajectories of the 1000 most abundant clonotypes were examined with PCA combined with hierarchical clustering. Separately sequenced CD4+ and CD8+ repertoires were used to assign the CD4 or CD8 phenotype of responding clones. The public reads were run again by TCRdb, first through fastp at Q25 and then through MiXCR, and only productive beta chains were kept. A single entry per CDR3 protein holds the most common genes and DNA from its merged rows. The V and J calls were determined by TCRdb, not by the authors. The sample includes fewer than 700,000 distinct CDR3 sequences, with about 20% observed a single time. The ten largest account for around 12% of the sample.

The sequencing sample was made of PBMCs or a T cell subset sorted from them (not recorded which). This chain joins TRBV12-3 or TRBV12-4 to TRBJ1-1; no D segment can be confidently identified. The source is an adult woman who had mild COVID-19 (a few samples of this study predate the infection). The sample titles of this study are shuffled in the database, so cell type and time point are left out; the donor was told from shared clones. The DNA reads TGTGCCAGCAGTTTTATGAGGCCCGTTGGGGACACTGAAGCTTTCTTT. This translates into CASSFMRPVGDTEAFF.